A selection of T cell receptor beta chains follows, all from one sample in a study of beta chain features in type 1 diabetes. This table comes from immunoSEQ multiplex PCR, and its TCRdb copy is limited to in-frame clones, with some not included. The sample lists roughly 300,000 clones, approximately 10% seen once, with roughly 0.99% in the top ten. Sequencing was carried out using central memory CD4+ T cells from blood. The receptors here all came from a man aged 30 to 45 with type 1 diabetes. The CDR3 runs from the conserved cysteine through the conserved F or W. Each record gives: clone size, CDR3 length, J gene, V gene, D gene, CDR3 protein, CDR3 DNA. D genes are given only for firm matches. Clone size, where shown, is once, few, many, or a class for clones that have expanded.

abundance: few; len: 15; j_gene: TRBJ2-3; v_gene: TRBV5-6; d_gene: .; CDR3aa: CASSEGQGEYVTQYF; CDR3nt: TGTGCCAGCAGCGAGGGACAAGGGGAGTATGTTACGCAGTATTTT
abundance: .; len: 14; j_gene: TRBJ1-2; v_gene: TRBV7-2; d_gene: .; CDR3aa: CASSLSSGNLGYTF; CDR3nt: TGTGCCAGCAGCCTATCCTCGGGGAACCTTGGCTACACCTTC
abundance: many; len: 16; j_gene: TRBJ2-7; v_gene: TRBV4-1; d_gene: TRBD2; CDR3aa: CASSQLLERGAAEQYF; CDR3nt: TGCGCCAGCAGCCAATTGCTTGAGCGGGGGGCCGCCGAGCAGTACTTC
abundance: few; len: 13; j_gene: TRBJ2-1; v_gene: TRBV14; d_gene: .; CDR3aa: CASSQDSGARQFF; CDR3nt: TGTGCCAGCAGCCAAGACAGCGGAGCTAGACAGTTCTTC
abundance: .; len: 14; j_gene: TRBJ1-3; v_gene: TRBV28; d_gene: .; CDR3aa: CASSGVVLINTIYF; CDR3nt: TGTGCCAGCAGTGGAGTAGTGTTGATAAACACCATATATTTT
abundance: .; len: 14; j_gene: TRBJ1-5; v_gene: TRBV19; d_gene: .; CDR3aa: CASRTDYSNQPQHF; CDR3nt: TGTGCCAGTAGGACAGATTATAGCAATCAGCCCCAGCATTTT
abundance: few; len: 16; j_gene: TRBJ2-1; v_gene: TRBV5-1; d_gene: TRBD2; CDR3aa: CASSSASGGPWNEQFF; CDR3nt: TGCGCCAGCAGCTCGGCTAGCGGGGGGCCATGGAATGAGCAGTTCTTC
abundance: few; len: 15; j_gene: TRBJ1-1; v_gene: TRBV11-2; d_gene: .; CDR3aa: CASSPGRQRNTEAFF; CDR3nt: TGTGCCAGCAGCCCGGGACGTCAACGGAACACTGAAGCTTTCTTT
abundance: .; len: 12; j_gene: TRBJ1-2; v_gene: TRBV9; d_gene: .; CDR3aa: CASSARDYGYTF; CDR3nt: TGTGCCAGCAGCGCCCGAGACTATGGCTACACCTTC
abundance: .; len: 15; j_gene: TRBJ1-6; v_gene: TRBV18; d_gene: .; CDR3aa: CASSPGRQRNSPLHF; CDR3nt: TGTGCCAGCTCACCAGGAAGGCAACGGAATTCACCCCTCCACTTT
abundance: .; len: 14; j_gene: TRBJ2-7; v_gene: TRBV7-9; d_gene: .; CDR3aa: CASSFGGETYEQYF; CDR3nt: TGTGCCAGCAGCTTTGGCGGGGAGACCTACGAGCAGTACTTC
abundance: few; len: 12; j_gene: TRBJ1-4; v_gene: TRBV19; d_gene: .; CDR3aa: CASSSSGTPLFF; CDR3nt: TGTGCCAGTAGTTCCTCCGGGACTCCTTTGTTTTTT
abundance: few; len: 13; j_gene: TRBJ2-1; v_gene: TRBV18; d_gene: .; CDR3aa: CASSIDGYNEQFF; CDR3nt: TGTGCCAGCTCAATAGACGGATACAATGAGCAGTTCTTC
abundance: .; len: 14; j_gene: TRBJ2-5; v_gene: TRBV7-8; d_gene: TRBD2; CDR3aa: CASFRRGDQETQYF; CDR3nt: TGTGCCAGCTTTAGGCGGGGGGACCAAGAGACCCAGTACTTC
abundance: .; len: 15; j_gene: TRBJ2-1; v_gene: TRBV7-9; d_gene: .; CDR3aa: CASSARGPALNEQFF; CDR3nt: TGTGCCAGCAGCGCCCGGGGTCCCGCACTCAATGAGCAGTTCTTC
abundance: few; len: 16; j_gene: TRBJ2-3; v_gene: TRBV5-1; d_gene: TRBD1; CDR3aa: CASSLAERQGLDTQYF; CDR3nt: TGCGCCAGCAGCTTGGCCGAAAGACAGGGGTTAGATACGCAGTATTTT
abundance: .; len: 11; j_gene: TRBJ2-1; v_gene: TRBV7-2; d_gene: .; CDR3aa: CASSSLSEQFF; CDR3nt: TGTGCCAGCAGCTCCCTCAGTGAGCAGTTCTTC